One sample yielded the 23 T cell receptor beta chains listed below, sequenced in a study of blood T cell repertoires in COVID-19. Measured with immunoSEQ multiplex PCR; TCRdb has only the in-frame clones, and not every one. The repertoire has roughly 32,000 clones, about nine tenths of them found once; the top ten carry roughly 13%. The material sequenced was peripheral blood. Receptors originate from a man in his 60s with active COVID-19.

The V gene is TRBV18, the J gene TRBJ1-1, with D unclear. CDR1 is KGHSH and CDR2 is LQKENI in the germline V gene. Trimming shortened V by 4 bases and J by 0 bases, and 9 bases separated the two germline ends. CDR3 length: 14 amino acids. CDR3 protein: CASSQRDVNTEAFF. The CDR3 nucleotides read TGTGCCAGCTCACAGCGCGACGTGAACACTGAAGCTTTCTTT.

The chain couples TRBV9 to TRBJ2-7, with 8 bases lining up with TRBD1. This CDR3 has 15 amino acids. V was clipped by 4 bases and J by 6 bases; unmatched bases: 12. The V gene's germline CDR1 is SGDLS and CDR2 YYNGEE. The CDR3 is CASSFSPGQGSEQYF. CDR3 nucleotide sequence: TGTGCCAGCAGCTTCAGCCCAGGACAGGGTTCCGAGCAGTACTTC. Together with reference TRBV9 and TRBJ2-7, the CDR3 gives the full variable domain: DSGVTQTPKHLITATGQRVTLRCSPRSGDLSVYWYQQSLDQGLQFLIQYYNGEERAKGNILERFSAQQFPDLHSELNLSSLELGDSALYFCASSFSPGQGSEQYFGPGTRLTVT.

The chain joins TRBV11-2 to TRBJ2-7, with a possible D match to TRBD2 (7 bases). The CDR3 runs 15 residues. Trimming pared 5 bases from V and 3 bases from J, leaving 17 bases between. CDR1 and CDR2 from the germline V gene are SGHAT and FQNNGV. CDR3 DNA: TGTGCCAGCAGCCCCTTGGGGGGGCGACTCTACGAGCAGTACTTC. Translated, it gives CASSPLGGRLYEQYF.

This rearrangement joins TRBV11-2 to TRBJ2-1; 8 positions agree with TRBD2. Germline CDR1 and CDR2: SGHAT and FQNNGV. J gave up 1 base and V 1 base, and 6 bases lay outside the gene matches. CDR3 length equals 17 residues. The CDR3 DNA reads TGTGCCAGCAGCTTAGCGGGAGGGTTAGGATCCTACAATGAGCAGTTCTTC. This gives the protein CASSLAGGLGSYNEQFF.

The chain recombines TRBV3-1 (or the pseudogene TRBV3-2) with TRBJ1-6; D uncertain. The CDR3 is 14 residues long. V was trimmed by 1 base and J by 10 bases, leaving 11 bases between them. From germline, CDR1 is LGHDT and CDR2 YNNKEL (reference sequence). The CDR3 region has the DNA TGTGCCAGCAGCCAAGGTCCAGGTTACTCACCCCTCCACTTT. This encodes CASSQGPGYSPLHF.

The rearrangement uses TRBV7-2 and TRBJ2-5, with 11 bases lining up with TRBD2. The length of the CDR3 is 16 residues. The germline CDR1 and CDR2 sequences are SGHTA and FQGNSA. The V gene end was trimmed by 1 base and the J gene end by 3 bases; junction bases not matched to a gene: 4. CDR3 amino acids: CASSLDPSGGKETQYF. DNA of the CDR3: TGTGCCAGCAGCTTAGATCCTAGCGGGGGGAAAGAGACCCAGTACTTC.

V is TRBV19 and J is TRBJ1-1; D gene unclear. The germline gives CDR1 LNHDA, CDR2 SQIVND (reference sequence). V was shortened by 5 bases and J by 7 bases, with 14 bases between the two germline ends. The CDR3 consists of 13 residues. CDR3 in amino acids: CASSPNSLHEAFF. As DNA, the CDR3 is TGTGCCAGTAGTCCTAATTCCCTCCATGAAGCTTTCTTT.

The rearrangement uses TRBV7-9 and TRBJ1-1; D possibly corresponds to TRBD1 (5 bases). Trimming stripped 6 bases from V and 0 bases from J, with 8 bases between. This CDR3 comprises 13 residues. Germline V CDR1 and CDR2: SEHNR, FQNEAQ (reference sequence). This CDR3 reads CASREDMNTEAFF. CDR3 bases: TGTGCCAGCAGAGAGGACATGAACACTGAAGCTTTCTTT.

V and J are TRBV30 and TRBJ1-2; no definite D call. The CDR3 spans 12 residues. Germline CDR1 is GTSNPN and CDR2 is SVGIG (reference sequence). V lost 0 bases and J lost 7, with 9 bases in between. CDR3 sequence: CAWSVRRIGYTF. The CDR3 DNA is TGTGCCTGGAGTGTGAGGCGGATTGGCTACACCTTC.

This chain links TRBV30 with TRBJ1-5, with D possibly being TRBD1 (6 bases). Trimming took off 2 bases at V and 7 bases at J, with 12 bases between the two ends. The CDR3 consists of 13 residues. Per the germline V gene, CDR1 is GTSNPN and CDR2 is SVGIG (reference sequence). This chain's CDR3 is CAWSTSGDQPQHF. The CDR3 DNA is TGTGCCTGGAGTACGTCAGGGGACCAGCCCCAGCATTTT. Full variable domain (outside the CDR3, taken from reference TRBV30 and TRBJ1-5): SQTIHQWPATLVQPVGSPLSLECTVEGTSNPNLYWYRQAAGRGLQLLFYSVGIGQISSEVPQNLSASRPQDRQFILSSKKLLLSDSGFYLCAWSTSGDQPQHFGDGTRLSIL.

The rearrangement links TRBV14 to TRBJ2-7; TRBD2 aligns across 8 bases. The CDR3 sequence is 14 residues long. Germline assignment: CDR1 SGHDN and CDR2 FVKESK. The ends lost 7 bases at V and 7 bases at J; junction bases unmatched: 12. The CDR3 DNA sequence: TGTGCCAGCACCCCTATAGCGGGGTTCGGGGAGCAGTACTTC. It translates to CASTPIAGFGEQYF.

This clone was recorded only once. This chain links TRBV9 with TRBJ1-5; D is perhaps TRBD1 (5 bases). Germline loops: CDR1 SGDLS, CDR2 YYNGEE. The CDR3 extends over 15 amino acids. V lost 1 base to trimming and J lost 5 bases, with 13 bases between them. CDR3 in amino acids: CASSVTGQGDQPQHF. CDR3 bases: TGTGCCAGCAGCGTAACTGGGCAGGGCGATCAGCCCCAGCATTTT.

The CDR3 sequence is CASSYRPGGVNYEQYF. In DNA, the CDR3 is TGTGCCAGCAGTTACAGGCCCGGAGGGGTCAACTACGAGCAGTACTTC. J is TRBJ2-7 and V is TRBV6-2 or TRBV6-3; tentatively, D is TRBD2 (6 bases). There are 16 residues in the CDR3. Germline loops: CDR1 MNHEY, CDR2 SVGEGT. Trimming took off 2 bases at V and 3 bases at J, with 17 bases between the two ends.

This chain uses TRBV29-1 with TRBJ2-3, with 7 bases matching TRBD2. Per germline, CDR1 SQVTM and CDR2 ANQGSEA. Trimming at V came to 7 bases and at J to 0 bases, leaving 10 bases not matched to a gene. The CDR3 loop spans 15 amino acids. In DNA form, the CDR3 reads TGCAGCGGACTACTGCTAGCGGCAAGCACAGATACGCAGTATTTT. It specifies CSGLLLAASTDTQYF.

V gene TRBV18 combines with J gene TRBJ1-1; TRBD1 matches at 9 bases. Germline V CDR1 and CDR2: KGHSH, LQKENI. CDR3 size: 16 residues. Trimming took 3 bases from V and 1 from J; bases not matched to a gene: 6. The chain's CDR3 is CASSPITGGTNTEAFF. CDR3 DNA: TGTGCCAGCTCACCGATAACAGGGGGCACGAACACTGAAGCTTTCTTT.

J is TRBJ2-3 and V is TRBV12-3 or TRBV12-4; D possibly corresponds to TRBD2 (5 bases). The CDR3 consists of 12 residues. The ends were cut back, 3 bases at V and 8 bases at J, with 9 bases in the middle. The CDR3 sequence is CASSLGGLTQYF. In nucleotides, the CDR3 is TGTGCCAGCAGTTTGGGCGGGCTTACGCAGTATTTT.

The CDR3 DNA reads as TGTGCCAGCAGTTATACCTACGAGCAGTACTTC. This codes for CASSYTYEQYF. The chain is built from TRBV6-2 or TRBV6-3 and TRBJ2-7; D ambiguous. The germline gives CDR1 MNHEY, CDR2 SVGEGT. The CDR3 has 11 residues. V was shortened by 3 bases and J by 2 bases, with 2 bases between the two germline ends.

This chain uses TRBV5-1 with TRBJ1-5; 11 nucleotides line up with TRBD1. The CDR3 contains 15 residues. V shed 2 bases, J shed 6 bases, and the junction held 4 bases outside the gene matches. The germline V gene encodes CDR1 SGHRS and CDR2 YFSETQ. The CDR3 sequence is CASSLGGTGGQPQHF. The CDR3 DNA follows: TGCGCCAGCAGCTTAGGAGGGACAGGGGGTCAGCCCCAGCATTTT.

This sequence joins TRBV7-3 and TRBJ2-1, with TRBD2 matching over 15 bases. CDR1 and CDR2 from the germline V gene are SGHTA and FQGTGA. V trimming: 5 bases; J trimming: 4 bases; junction bases outside the gene matches: 0. The CDR3 is 15 amino acids. CDR3 residues: CASSGTSGGYNEQFF. CDR3 coding DNA: TGTGCCAGCAGCGGGACTAGCGGGGGGTACAATGAGCAGTTCTTC.

The V and J genes are TRBV7-9 and TRBJ1-3, with D possibly TRBD1 on 6 matching bases. V gave up 2 bases and J gave up 0 bases, with 14 bases separating them. This CDR3 is built from 17 residues. Germline loops: CDR1 SEHNR, CDR2 FQNEAQ (reference sequence). The DNA of the CDR3 is TGTGCCAGCAGCTTAAGGGGGGGCCTGAACTCTGGAAACACCATATATTTT. Translation gives CASSLRGGLNSGNTIYF.

This clone was seen only once. The V gene is TRBV18, the J gene TRBJ2-1; 7 bases align to TRBD2. The germline V gene has CDR1 KGHSH and CDR2 LQKENI. The CDR3 is made up of 16 amino acids. The junction had 7 bases not matched to a gene; V was cut back by 4 bases and J by 1 base. The CDR3 protein is CASSQLGGRSYNEQFF. CDR3 DNA: TGTGCCAGCTCACAACTGGGAGGGAGGTCCTACAATGAGCAGTTCTTC.

The chain employs TRBV30 and TRBJ2-7, with 7 bases lining up with TRBD2. The CDR3 length is 15 residues. Trimming removed 3 bases from V and 4 bases from J; junction bases left unmatched: 12. CDR1 and CDR2 (germline): GTSNPN, SVGIG (reference sequence). This CDR3 reads CAWSRGGGQEYEQYF. The CDR3 nucleotides are TGTGCCTGGAGCCGCGGGGGAGGGCAGGAATACGAGCAGTACTTC.

The rearrangement links TRBV12-3 or TRBV12-4 to TRBJ2-1; the D gene is possibly TRBD2 (6 bases). The CDR3 runs to 13 residues. V gave up 6 bases and J gave up 9 bases, with 15 bases separating them. CDR3 bases: TGTGCCAGCAGCTTTACTAGCCCCGCTGAGCAGTTCTTC. Protein product: CASSFTSPAEQFF.